This TCR beta chain was recovered during a study of technical replicates of blood from a handful of donors. Germline V gives CDR1 DFQATT, CDR2 SNEGSKA (reference sequence). V was shortened by 3 bases and J by 7 bases, with 4 bases between the two germline ends. There are 10 residues in the CDR3. Profiling relied on immunoSEQ multiplex PCR, and the TCRdb table lists in-frame clones only, not all of them. Of tens of thousands of clones detected, around 91% appear once; the ten largest clones hold approximately 4%. The chain employs TRBV20-1 and TRBJ2-4; no clear D. This receptor was obtained from a human donor in good health. Some clones in this sample may be carry-over from other donors' samples. The sequencing input was PBMCs. The DNA of the CDR3 is TGCAGTGCTAGTCTTAACATTCAGTACTTC. Its translation: CSASLNIQYF.